Listed here are 6 T cell receptor beta chains from one sample, sequenced in a study of T cells in Graves' hyperthyroidism and ophthalmopathy. Amplified TCR beta CDR3 regions came from RNA transcripts. Carried out on the TCR CDR3, a first-round RT-PCR used the HTBI primer set. Each CDR3 protein is one row after TCRdb ran MiXCR on the multiplex PCR reads. Among about 580,000 distinct CDR3 sequences listed, about 14% were seen once. Sequences were obtained from blood. These receptors were taken from a woman in her twenties or thirties with Graves' hyperthyroidism that later progressed to Graves' ophthalmopathy.

This clonotype was seen at least ten times. The gene calls are TRBV2 and TRBJ1-3, with a possible D match to TRBD1 (5 bases). V was clipped by 8 bases and J by 8 bases, with 16 bases between them. The CDR3 runs 13 residues. CDR1 SNHLY and CDR2 FYNNEI come from the germline V gene. For the CDR3, the DNA is TGTGCCAGCGTCCCAGGGCGAGTTGACACCATATATTTT. Translating gives CASVPGRVDTIYF.

This clonotype appeared many times. CDR3 nucleotides: TGTGCCAGCACGTCCATCAGGGCTAACTATGGCTACACCTTC. Translation gives CASTSIRANYGYTF. The chain joins TRBV6-1 to TRBJ1-2, with a tentative D call TRBD1 (5 bases). Between the trimmed V and J ends, which lost 7 bases and 0 bases, there was a span of 12 bases. Germline-derived CDR1 and CDR2 are MNHNS and SASEGT. The CDR3 runs to 14 residues.

This clonotype was seen at least ten times. This chain links TRBV11-2 with TRBJ2-5; D gene uncertain. The CDR3 length is 15 residues. Germline V CDR1 and CDR2: SGHAT, FQNNGV. V was trimmed by 2 bases and J by 2 bases, leaving 12 bases between them. The CDR3 sequence is CASSLLVGSQETQYF. CDR3 bases: TGTGCCAGCAGCTTACTCGTCGGCAGTCAAGAGACCCAGTACTTC.

This clonotype has a count of ten or more. The V gene is TRBV7-3, the J gene TRBJ2-6; D tentatively fits TRBD1 or TRBD2 (5 bases each). V gave up 5 bases and J gave up 4 bases, with 15 bases separating them. CDR1 and CDR2 (germline): SGHTA, FQGTGA. CDR3 length equals 16 residues. The CDR3 sequence: CASSPRQTTGANVLTF. The DNA of the CDR3 is TGTGCCAGCAGCCCCCGACAGACTACCGGGGCCAACGTCCTGACTTTC. Based on the CDR3 plus reference TRBV7-3 and TRBJ2-6, the full variable domain is GAGVSQTPSNKVTEKGKYVELRCDPISGHTALYWYRQSLGQGPEFLIYFQGTGAADDSGLPNDRFFAVRPEGSVSTLKIQRTERGDSAVYLCASSPRQTTGANVLTFGAGSRLTVL.

This clonotype has at least ten counts. The rearrangement links TRBV2 to TRBJ2-7; possibly TRBD1 for D (5 bases). Trimming removed 8 bases from V and 5 bases from J, with 13 bases in between. The CDR3 runs to 12 residues. The germline gives CDR1 SNHLY, CDR2 FYNNEI. For the CDR3, the DNA is TGTGCCAGCGCTACCCAGGGCAACGAGCAGTACTTC. Translation: CASATQGNEQYF.

The chain uses TRBV4-1 and TRBJ2-1; 8 nucleotides agree with TRBD2. Trimming removed 0 bases from V and 9 bases from J; junction bases left unmatched: 10. Germline-derived CDR1 and CDR2 are MGHRA and YSYEKL. This CDR3 region has 16 residues. The chain's CDR3 is CASSQEPPPAGVEQFF. The CDR3 DNA reads TGCGCCAGCAGCCAAGAGCCCCCACCAGCGGGAGTTGAGCAGTTCTTC.